The present T cell receptor (beta chain) was sequenced within a study of CD8+ T cells in alopecia areata. Study in general: It was oral tofacitinib, at 5 to 10 mg twice daily, that treated patients received. The drug, tofacitinib, lasted 6 to 18 months, followed by 6 months off drug.

It was from alopecia areata patients that lesional scalp punch biopsies and peripheral blood were collected. Trimming took off 4 bases at V and 7 bases at J, with 23 bases between the two ends. The CDR3 spans 16 residues. Germline V gene sequence: CDR1 SQVTM, CDR2 ANQGSEA. This clone occurred a few times. As the sequencing template, cDNA was produced by extracting RNA and reverse transcribing it. TCRdb keeps only in-frame clones here, not all; method: immunoSEQ multiplex PCR. Among around 250,000 clones listed, roughly two thirds were seen once. The sequence was obtained from a human donor with alopecia areata. Sequencing was performed on CD4+ T cells sorted from blood, taken at week 0. The chain joins TRBV29-1 to TRBJ2-1; perhaps TRBD2 as D (7 bases). This CDR3 is CSVVKRGGFLGNEQFF. In nucleotides, the CDR3 is TGCAGCGTTGTCAAGAGGGGGGGTTTCCTCGGAAATGAGCAGTTCTTC.